The sample holds one count of the clone carrying this TCR beta chain. The sample is drawn from a study of blood T cell repertoires in COVID-19. Study in general: There were acute and convalescent COVID-19 samples, and they came from the United States, Italy and Spain.

Followed over time, Seattle patients had been enrolled while infection was active. Original analysis: Researchers report that nucleated cell counts were estimated from reference gene primer amplification. The method was immunoSEQ multiplex PCR; TCRdb's version includes in-frame clones alone and lacks a portion of them. Clonal size and the V and J genes are those of that table, whereas D and trimming came from the DNA. The sample comprises a few hundred thousand clones, about 88% of which are singletons, and 18% rests with the top ten. The CDR3 contains 14 residues. V gave up 4 bases and J gave up 5 bases; unmatched junction bases: 3. In germline, CDR1 is SGHKS, CDR2 YYEKEE (reference sequence).

This receptor was taken from a man aged 45 to 65 with COVID-19, enrolled during active disease. The chain combines TRBV5-5 with TRBJ1-6; TRBD1 agrees at 7 bases. Sequenced input: peripheral blood. As DNA, the CDR3 is TGTGCCAGCAGCCACGGGACAGATAATTCACCCCTCCACTTT. Its translation is CASSHGTDNSPLHF. The whole variable domain, remainder taken from reference TRBV5-5 and TRBJ1-6, is DAGVTQSPTHLIKTRGQQVTLRCSPISGHKSVSWYQQVLGQGPQFIFQYYEKEERGRGNFPDRFSARQFPNYSSELNVNALLLGDSALYLCASSHGTDNSPLHFGNGTRLTVT.